This TCR beta chain was profiled in a study of T cell repertoires in cytomegalovirus infection. Study information: In public TCR beta signatures, there were indications of both CMV infection and matching HLA type. Study-wide results and limits: Cumulative public TCR beta family frequency identified carriers of CMV plus the relevant HLA. Predominance within the ex vivo response was attributable to HLA-C-restricted CMV-specific TCR beta clonotypes.

Between the trimmed V and J ends, which lost 1 base and 4 bases, there was a span of 10 bases. This CDR3 is built from 14 residues. Germline CDR1 and CDR2: SGHTA and FQGNSA. In its sample, this clonotype was seen many times. Its antigen is unidentified. Via MiXCR, TCRdb re-called the reads, giving one row per CDR3 protein. The top ten clones hold about 14% of a sample with fewer than 300,000 distinct CDR3 sequences, roughly a quarter of them seen once. This TCR was recovered from a human donor in good health (CMV status not recorded). Some clones in this sample may be carry-over from other donors' samples. The chain is built from TRBV7-2 and TRBJ1-1; D not certain. The sequenced sample consisted of PBMCs. The CDR3 DNA follows: TGTGCCAGCAGCTTAGTTGATCGAATCACTGAAGCTTTCTTT. Protein sequence: CASSLVDRITEAFF.